These T cell receptor beta chains were read from a single sample in a study of immune heterogeneity within non-small cell lung tumors. TCRdb called the multiplex PCR reads again in MiXCR, with one record for every CDR3 protein. Counted here are roughly 14,000 distinct CDR3 sequences, 28% occurring once; the ten biggest clones make up 5% to 5.5%. The sample was lung tumor tissue. Receptors originate from a man aged 40-49 years with non-small cell lung cancer. The CDR3 runs from the conserved cysteine through the conserved F or W. A D gene is named only where the DNA matches it firmly. Clone size is stated in some rows and not others, as once, few, many or a class when expanded.

D	J	V	size	CDR3	DNA
-	TRBJ1-1	TRBV7-2	few	CASSSVLNTEAFF	TGTGCCAGCAGCTCCGTTTTGAACACTGAAGCTTTCTTT
TRBD2	TRBJ2-2	TRBV12-3/TRBV12-4	many	CASSFGSGVNTGELFF	TGTGCCAGCAGTTTCGGTAGCGGGGTAAACACCGGGGAGCTGTTTTTT
TRBD1	TRBJ1-5	TRBV2	medium-sized	CASSQRDRNQPQHF	TGTGCCAGCAGCCAACGGGACAGGAATCAGCCCCAGCATTTT
-	TRBJ1-4	TRBV19	many	CASRTGQTSNEKLFF	TGTGCCAGTAGAACCGGACAGACATCTAATGAAAAACTGTTTTTT
TRBD1	TRBJ1-2	TRBV3-1	-	CASSGRPGGTAYGYTF	TGTGCCAGCAGCGGCCGACCAGGGGGGACAGCCTATGGCTACACCTTC
-	TRBJ2-5	TRBV12-3/TRBV12-4	many	CASSKTSPFGETQYF	TGTGCCAGCAGCAAGACTAGTCCCTTCGGGGAGACCCAGTACTTC
-	TRBJ1-2	TRBV30	many	CASGFGNGYTF	TGTGCTTCCGGTTTTGGCAATGGCTACACCTTC
TRBD1	TRBJ2-1	TRBV7-9	few	CASRPPTGAWANEQFF	TGTGCCAGCAGGCCTCCGACAGGGGCCTGGGCCAATGAGCAGTTCTTC
-	TRBJ2-1	TRBV18	-	CVSSPPGGNEQFF	TGTGTCAGCTCACCACCCGGTGGCAATGAGCAGTTCTTC
-	TRBJ1-2	TRBV3-1	-	CASSWWGSRLGFAF	TGTGCCAGCAGCTGGTGGGGCTCCCGTCTTGGTTTCGCCTTC
-	TRBJ2-3	TRBV24-1	-	CATSAPSTDTQYF	TGTGCCACCAGTGCCCCTAGCACAGATACGCAGTATTTT